This TCR beta chain was captured by sequencing in a study of neurological immune-mediated disorders. Study-level findings and limits: Multiple sclerosis patients had less TCR clonal expansion than even healthy controls, unlike HTLV-1-associated myelopathy.

5'RACE employing 10-nucleotide random UMIs yielded the cDNA. Over 160 million TCR-beta sequences from 15-18 subjects were obtained in each sequencing run. TCRdb re-called the 5' RACE reads through MiXCR, storing one row per CDR3 protein. The data show about 78,000 distinct CDR3 sequences, about 5% seen once. This clonotype has ten or more counts. Its specificity is unknown. This receptor was obtained from a woman aged 25 to 39 with multiple sclerosis. The sequencing sample was made of PBMCs.

The CDR3 DNA is TGCGCCAGCAGCCAAGATTTCACAGGGCTAAACTACAATGAGCAGTTCTTC. Its translation is CASSQDFTGLNYNEQFF. V is TRBV4-1 and J is TRBJ2-1; D may be TRBD1 (6 bases). Trimming stripped 0 bases from V and 3 bases from J, with 15 bases between. The germline gives CDR1 MGHRA, CDR2 YSYEKL. This CDR3 has 17 residues.